One and the same sample provided the 6 T cell receptor beta chains below, sequenced in a study of T cells after somatic rescue of genetic block. The data were produced by immunoSEQ multiplex PCR, yet TCRdb's version contains in-frame clones alone and is incomplete. The top ten hold around 1.5% of the sample, which has approximately 100,000 clones, around 90% seen once. Sequences were obtained from peripheral blood mononuclear cells (PBMCs). These receptors all come from a woman between 18 and 30 years old.

V usage is TRBV5-1 and J usage is TRBJ2-5; D unclear. The CDR3 contains 13 residues. From germline, CDR1 is SGHRS and CDR2 YFSETQ. Between the trimmed V and J ends, which lost 3 bases and 4 bases, there was a span of 10 bases. For the CDR3, the DNA is TGCGCCAGCAGCTGGGCATTCGGAGAGACCCAGTACTTC. Translating gives CASSWAFGETQYF. Looking up the rest from reference TRBV5-1 and TRBJ2-5 gives the full variable domain: KAGVTQTPRYLIKTRGQQVTLSCSPISGHRSVSWYQQTPGQGLQFLFEYFSETQRNKGNFPGRFSGRQFSNSRSEMNVSTLELGDSALYLCASSWAFGETQYFGPGTRLLVL.

The gene calls are TRBV28 and TRBJ1-3; no reliable D call. This CDR3 is 12 amino acids long. Trimming left V 11 bases short and J 5 bases short, with 13 bases between. Germline CDR1 MDHEN, CDR2 SYDVKM. CDR3: CASVDRRNTIYF. CDR3 DNA: TGTGCCTCGGTTGATCGCAGAAACACCATATATTTT.

The chain joins TRBV27 to TRBJ1-2, with TRBD1 matching 10 bases. V lost 5 bases to trimming and J lost 8 bases; unmatched junction nucleotides: 5. The CDR3 loop spans 13 amino acids. Germline lookup yields CDR1 MNHEY and CDR2 SMNVEV (reference sequence). CDR3 sequence: CASSARQGAGYTF. For the CDR3, the DNA is TGTGCCAGCAGTGCCAGACAGGGGGCGGGCTACACCTTC.

The rearrangement uses TRBV25-1 and TRBJ1-1, with D possibly matching TRBD1 (5 bases). The CDR3 is 15 residues long. V lost 3 bases, J lost 2 bases, and 13 bases lay in between. Germline assignment: CDR1 MGHDK and CDR2 SYGVNS. The DNA for the CDR3 is TGTGCCAGCAGTGATGGGCGGCAGGGTAACACTGAAGCTTTCTTT. Translating gives CASSDGRQGNTEAFF.

This clone was detected only a few times. The V call is TRBV4-1, the J call TRBJ1-5, with D unclear. Looked up from germline, CDR1 is MGHRA and CDR2 is YSYEKL. The CDR3 is 13 residues long. V lost 0 bases, J lost 6 bases, and 6 bases lay in between. CDR3 region: CASSQDAFQPQHF. The CDR3 DNA follows: TGCGCCAGCAGCCAAGATGCCTTTCAGCCCCAGCATTTT.

This clone was detected only once. This chain's CDR3 is CASSGTQNQPQHF. The CDR3 region has the DNA TGTGCCAGCAGTGGGACTCAGAATCAGCCCCAGCATTTT. The chain combines TRBV25-1 with TRBJ1-5; D gene ambiguous. V was shortened by 4 bases and J by 4 bases, with 8 bases between the two germline ends. CDR3 length: 13 amino acids. CDR1 and CDR2 from the germline V gene are MGHDK and SYGVNS. The variable domain in full, completed from reference TRBV25-1 and TRBJ1-5, reads EADIYQTPRYLVIGTGKKITLECSQTMGHDKMYWYQQDPGMELHLIHYSYGVNSTEKGDLSSESTVSRIRTEHFPLTLESARPSHTSQYLCASSGTQNQPQHFGDGTRLSIL.